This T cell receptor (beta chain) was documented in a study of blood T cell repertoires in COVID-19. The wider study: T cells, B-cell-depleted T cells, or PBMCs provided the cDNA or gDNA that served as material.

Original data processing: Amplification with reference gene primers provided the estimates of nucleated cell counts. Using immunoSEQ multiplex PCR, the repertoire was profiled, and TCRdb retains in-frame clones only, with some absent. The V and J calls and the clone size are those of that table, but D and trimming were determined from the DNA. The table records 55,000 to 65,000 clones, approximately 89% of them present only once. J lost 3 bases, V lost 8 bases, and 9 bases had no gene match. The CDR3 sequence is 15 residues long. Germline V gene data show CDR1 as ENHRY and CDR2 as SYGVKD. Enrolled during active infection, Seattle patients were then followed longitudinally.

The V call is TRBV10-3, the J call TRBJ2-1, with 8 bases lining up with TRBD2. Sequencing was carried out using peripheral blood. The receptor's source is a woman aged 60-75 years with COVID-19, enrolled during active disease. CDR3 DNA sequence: TGTGCCATCGGAGTAGCGGGAACCTTCTACAATGAGCAGTTCTTC. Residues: CAIGVAGTFYNEQFF.